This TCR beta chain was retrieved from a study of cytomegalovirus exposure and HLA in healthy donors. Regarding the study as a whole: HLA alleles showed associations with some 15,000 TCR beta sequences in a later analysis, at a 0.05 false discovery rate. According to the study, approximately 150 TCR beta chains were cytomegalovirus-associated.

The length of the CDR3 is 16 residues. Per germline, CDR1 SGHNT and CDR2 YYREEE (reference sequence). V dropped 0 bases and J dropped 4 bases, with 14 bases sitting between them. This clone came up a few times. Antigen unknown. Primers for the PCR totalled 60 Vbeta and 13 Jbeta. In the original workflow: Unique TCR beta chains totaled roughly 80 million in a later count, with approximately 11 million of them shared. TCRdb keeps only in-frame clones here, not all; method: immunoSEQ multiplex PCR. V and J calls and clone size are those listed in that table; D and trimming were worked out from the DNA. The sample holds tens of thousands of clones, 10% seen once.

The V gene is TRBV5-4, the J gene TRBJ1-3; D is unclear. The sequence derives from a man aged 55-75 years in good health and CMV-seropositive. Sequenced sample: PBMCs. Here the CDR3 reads CASSLGYRAEGNTIYF. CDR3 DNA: TGTGCCAGCAGCTTGGGCTACAGAGCAGAAGGAAACACCATATATTTT.